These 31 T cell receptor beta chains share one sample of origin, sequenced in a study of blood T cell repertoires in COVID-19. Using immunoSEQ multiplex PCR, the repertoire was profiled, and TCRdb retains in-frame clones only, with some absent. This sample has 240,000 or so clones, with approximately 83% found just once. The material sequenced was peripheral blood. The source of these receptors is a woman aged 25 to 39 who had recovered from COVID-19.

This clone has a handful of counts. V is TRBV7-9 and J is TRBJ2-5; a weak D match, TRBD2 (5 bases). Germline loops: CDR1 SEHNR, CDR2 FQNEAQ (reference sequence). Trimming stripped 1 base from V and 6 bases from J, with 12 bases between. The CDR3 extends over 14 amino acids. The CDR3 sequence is CASSLVSGYQTQYF. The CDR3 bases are TGTGCCAGCAGCTTAGTGTCGGGGTATCAGACCCAGTACTTC. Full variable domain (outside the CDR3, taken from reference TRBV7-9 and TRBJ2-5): DTGVSQNPRHKITKRGQNVTFRCDPISEHNRLYWYRQTLGQGPEFLTYFQNEAQLEKSRLLSDRFSAERPKGSFSTLEIQRTEQGDSAMYLCASSLVSGYQTQYFGPGTRLLVL.

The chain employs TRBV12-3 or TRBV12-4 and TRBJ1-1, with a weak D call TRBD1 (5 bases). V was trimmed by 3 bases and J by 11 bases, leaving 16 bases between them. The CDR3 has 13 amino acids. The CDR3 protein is CASSFRQGSWAFF. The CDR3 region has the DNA TGTGCCAGCAGTTTCCGGCAGGGTAGTTGGGCTTTCTTT.

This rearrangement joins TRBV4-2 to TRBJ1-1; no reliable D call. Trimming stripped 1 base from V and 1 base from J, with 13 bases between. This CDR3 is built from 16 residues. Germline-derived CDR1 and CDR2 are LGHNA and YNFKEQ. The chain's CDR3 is CASSQAQAGGNTEAFF. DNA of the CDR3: TGTGCCAGCAGCCAAGCCCAGGCAGGTGGGAACACTGAAGCTTTCTTT.

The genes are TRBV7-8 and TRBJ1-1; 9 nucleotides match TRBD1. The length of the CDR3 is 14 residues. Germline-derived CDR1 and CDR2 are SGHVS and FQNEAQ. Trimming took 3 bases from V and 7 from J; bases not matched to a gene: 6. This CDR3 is CASSFRDREGEAFF. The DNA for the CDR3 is TGTGCCAGCAGCTTCCGGGACAGGGAAGGTGAAGCTTTCTTT.

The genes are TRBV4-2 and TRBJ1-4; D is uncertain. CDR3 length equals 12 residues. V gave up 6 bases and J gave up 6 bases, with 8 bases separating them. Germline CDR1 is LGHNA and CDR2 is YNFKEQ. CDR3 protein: CASRSEDEKLFF. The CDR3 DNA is TGTGCCAGCAGAAGCGAAGATGAAAAACTGTTTTTT.

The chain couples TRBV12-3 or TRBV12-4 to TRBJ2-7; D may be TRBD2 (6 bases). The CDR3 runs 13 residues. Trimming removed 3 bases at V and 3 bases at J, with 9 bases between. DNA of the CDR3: TGTGCCAGCAGTTTGGAGGGGCACTACGAGCAGTACTTC. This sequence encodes CASSLEGHYEQYF.

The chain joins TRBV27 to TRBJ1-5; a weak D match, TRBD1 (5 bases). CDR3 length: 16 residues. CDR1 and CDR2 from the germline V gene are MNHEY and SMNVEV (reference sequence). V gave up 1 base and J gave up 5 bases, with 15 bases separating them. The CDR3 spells CASSLFSQGSDQPQHF. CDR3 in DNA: TGTGCCAGCAGTTTATTTTCCCAGGGCTCCGATCAGCCCCAGCATTTT.

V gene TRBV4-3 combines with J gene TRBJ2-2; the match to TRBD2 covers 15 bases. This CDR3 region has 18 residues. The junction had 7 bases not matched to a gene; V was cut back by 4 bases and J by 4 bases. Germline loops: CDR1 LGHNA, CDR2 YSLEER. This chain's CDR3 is CASSPGLAGGPGTGELFF. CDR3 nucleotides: TGCGCCAGCAGCCCCGGACTAGCGGGGGGGCCAGGCACCGGGGAGCTGTTTTTT.

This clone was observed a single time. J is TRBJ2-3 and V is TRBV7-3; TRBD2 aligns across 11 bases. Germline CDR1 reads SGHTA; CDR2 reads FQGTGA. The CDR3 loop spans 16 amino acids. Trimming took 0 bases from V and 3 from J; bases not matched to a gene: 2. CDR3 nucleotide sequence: TGTGCCAGCAGCTTAACAAGACTAGCGGGGACAGATACGCAGTATTTT. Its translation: CASSLTRLAGTDTQYF.

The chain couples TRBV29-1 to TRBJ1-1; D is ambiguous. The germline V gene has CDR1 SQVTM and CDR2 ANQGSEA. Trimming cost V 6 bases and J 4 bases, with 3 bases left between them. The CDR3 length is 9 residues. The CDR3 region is CSVGTEAFF. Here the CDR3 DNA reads TGCAGCGTCGGCACTGAAGCTTTCTTT.

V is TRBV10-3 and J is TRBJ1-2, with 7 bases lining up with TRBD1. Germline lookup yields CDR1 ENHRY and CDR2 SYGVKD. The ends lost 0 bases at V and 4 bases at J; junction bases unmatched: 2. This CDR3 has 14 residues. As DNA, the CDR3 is TGTGCCATCAGTGAGTCGGCAGGGGGCTATGGCTACACCTTC. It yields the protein CAISESAGGYGYTF.

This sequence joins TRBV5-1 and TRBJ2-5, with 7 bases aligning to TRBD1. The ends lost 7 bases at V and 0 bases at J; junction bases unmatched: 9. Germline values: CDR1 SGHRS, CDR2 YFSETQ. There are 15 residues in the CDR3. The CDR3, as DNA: TGCGCCAGCGTTCCCGGACAGGCCCACCAAGAGACCCAGTACTTC. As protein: CASVPGQAHQETQYF.

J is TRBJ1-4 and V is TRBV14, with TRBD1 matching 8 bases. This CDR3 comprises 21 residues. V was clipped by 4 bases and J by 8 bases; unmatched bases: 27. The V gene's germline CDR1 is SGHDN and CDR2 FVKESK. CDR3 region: CASSRYRDRIGLPPSGEKLFF. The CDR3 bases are TGTGCCAGCAGCCGTTATCGGGACAGGATCGGTCTGCCGCCAAGTGGGGAAAAACTGTTTTTT.

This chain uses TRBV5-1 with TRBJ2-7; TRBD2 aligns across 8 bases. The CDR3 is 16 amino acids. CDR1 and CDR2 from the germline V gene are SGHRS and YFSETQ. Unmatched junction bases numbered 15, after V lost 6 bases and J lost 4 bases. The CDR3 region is CASTPRPGGASYEQYF. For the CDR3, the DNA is TGCGCCAGCACCCCCAGGCCCGGGGGGGCCAGTTACGAGCAGTACTTC.

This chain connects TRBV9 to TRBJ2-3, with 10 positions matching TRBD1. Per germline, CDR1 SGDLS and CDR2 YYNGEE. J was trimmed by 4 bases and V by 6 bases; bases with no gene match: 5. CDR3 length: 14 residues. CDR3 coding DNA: TGTGCCAGCAACGCGGACAGGGGGTCAGATACGCAGTATTTT. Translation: CASNADRGSDTQYF.

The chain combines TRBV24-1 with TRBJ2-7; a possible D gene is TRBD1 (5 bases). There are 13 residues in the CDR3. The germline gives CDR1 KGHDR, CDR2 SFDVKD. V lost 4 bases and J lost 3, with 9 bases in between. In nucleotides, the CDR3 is TGTGCCACCAGTGACCCCGACAGCTACGAGCAGTACTTC. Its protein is CATSDPDSYEQYF.

The CDR3 DNA follows: TGTGCCAGTAGTATAAAATTGACTTACTTCTTC. Protein: CASSIKLTYFF. This rearrangement joins TRBV19 to TRBJ2-1; D uncertain. CDR3 size: 11 residues. V was clipped by 2 bases and J by 16 bases, with 12 bases between them. Germline CDR1 reads LNHDA; CDR2 reads SQIVND (reference sequence).

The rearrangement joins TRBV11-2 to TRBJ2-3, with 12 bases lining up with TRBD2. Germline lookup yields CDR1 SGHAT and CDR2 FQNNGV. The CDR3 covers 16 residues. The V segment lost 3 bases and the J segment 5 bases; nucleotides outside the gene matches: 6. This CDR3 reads CASSFLAGGQRDTQYF. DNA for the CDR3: TGTGCCAGCAGCTTTCTAGCGGGGGGGCAGAGAGATACGCAGTATTTT.

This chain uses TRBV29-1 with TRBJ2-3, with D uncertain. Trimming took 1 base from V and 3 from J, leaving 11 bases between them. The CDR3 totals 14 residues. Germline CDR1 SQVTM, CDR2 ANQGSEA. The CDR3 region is CSVEGRVFTDTQYF. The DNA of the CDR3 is TGCAGCGTTGAAGGGAGAGTTTTTACAGATACGCAGTATTTT.

CDR3 sequence: CASSLAGGGTETQYF. CDR3 bases: TGTGCCAGCAGCTTGGCTGGCGGGGGGACGGAGACCCAGTACTTC. The rearrangement joins TRBV5-4 to TRBJ2-5; 8 nucleotides align to TRBD2. CDR3 length equals 15 residues. With V trimmed by 0 bases and J by 5 bases, 6 bases remained unmatched. CDR1 is SGHNT, CDR2 YYREEE, per germline (reference sequence).

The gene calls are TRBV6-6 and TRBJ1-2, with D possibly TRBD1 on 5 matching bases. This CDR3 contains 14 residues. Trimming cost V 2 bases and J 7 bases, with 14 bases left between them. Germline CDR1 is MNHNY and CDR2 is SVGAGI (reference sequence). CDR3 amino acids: CASSYDGGERGYTF. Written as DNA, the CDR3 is TGTGCCAGCAGTTACGATGGGGGGGAGCGTGGCTACACCTTC.

In DNA form, the CDR3 reads TGTGCCAGCAGCCTACCCACCCCCACCCTCCACTTT. This sequence encodes CASSLPTPTLHF. V gene TRBV9 combines with J gene TRBJ1-6; D remains ambiguous. Per germline, CDR1 SGDLS and CDR2 YYNGEE. The CDR3 has 12 amino acids. Trimming stripped 4 bases from V and 14 bases from J, with 13 bases between.

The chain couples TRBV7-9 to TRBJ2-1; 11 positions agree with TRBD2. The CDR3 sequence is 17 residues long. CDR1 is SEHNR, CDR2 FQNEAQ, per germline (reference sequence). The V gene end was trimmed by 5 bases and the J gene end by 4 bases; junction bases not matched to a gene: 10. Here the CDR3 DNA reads TGTGCCAGCAGCAATACCTTACTAGCGGGGGTTTACAATGAGCAGTTCTTC. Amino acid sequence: CASSNTLLAGVYNEQFF.

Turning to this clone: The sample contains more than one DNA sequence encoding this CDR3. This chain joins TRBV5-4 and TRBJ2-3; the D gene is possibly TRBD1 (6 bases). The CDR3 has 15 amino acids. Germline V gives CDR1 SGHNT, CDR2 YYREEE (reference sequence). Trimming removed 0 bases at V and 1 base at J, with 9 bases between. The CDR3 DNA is TGTGCCAGCAGCTTGGGGGGGCCGGGCACAGATACGCAGTATTTT. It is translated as CASSLGGPGTDTQYF.

In nucleotides, the CDR3 is TGTGCCAGCAGATTGGAGACAGGGGGCTCCTACGAGCAGTACTTC. This translates into CASRLETGGSYEQYF. The chain uses TRBV27 and TRBJ2-7, with 9 bases matching TRBD1. The germline V gene has CDR1 MNHEY and CDR2 SMNVEV (reference sequence). J gave up 0 bases and V 6 bases, and 6 bases lay outside the gene matches. The CDR3 is 15 amino acids.

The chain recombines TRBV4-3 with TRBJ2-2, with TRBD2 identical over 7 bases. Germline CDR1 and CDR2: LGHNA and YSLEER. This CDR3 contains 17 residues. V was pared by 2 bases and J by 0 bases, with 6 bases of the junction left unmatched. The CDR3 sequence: CASSQLGLAANTGELFF. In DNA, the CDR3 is TGCGCCAGCAGCCAACTCGGCCTAGCGGCGAACACCGGGGAGCTGTTTTTT.

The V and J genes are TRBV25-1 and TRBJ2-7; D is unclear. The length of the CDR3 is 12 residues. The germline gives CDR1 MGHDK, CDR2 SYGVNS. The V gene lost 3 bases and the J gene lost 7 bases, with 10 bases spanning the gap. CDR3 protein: CASSDIRTEQYF. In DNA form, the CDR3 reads TGTGCCAGCAGTGATATTCGTACAGAGCAGTACTTC.

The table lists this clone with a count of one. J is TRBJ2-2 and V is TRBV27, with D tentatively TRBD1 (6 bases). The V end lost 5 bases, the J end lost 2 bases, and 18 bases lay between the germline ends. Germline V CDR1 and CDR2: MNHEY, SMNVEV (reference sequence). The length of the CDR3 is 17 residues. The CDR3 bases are TGTGCCAGCAGTCCTCAATTTACAGGGTTAAACACCGGGGAGCTGTTTTTT. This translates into CASSPQFTGLNTGELFF.

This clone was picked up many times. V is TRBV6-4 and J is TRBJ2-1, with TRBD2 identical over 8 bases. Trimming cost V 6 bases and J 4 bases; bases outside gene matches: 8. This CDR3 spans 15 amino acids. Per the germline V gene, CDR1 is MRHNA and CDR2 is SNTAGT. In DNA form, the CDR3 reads TGTGCCAGCAGCCCCACGGGACTAGAGTACAATGAGCAGTTCTTC. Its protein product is CASSPTGLEYNEQFF.

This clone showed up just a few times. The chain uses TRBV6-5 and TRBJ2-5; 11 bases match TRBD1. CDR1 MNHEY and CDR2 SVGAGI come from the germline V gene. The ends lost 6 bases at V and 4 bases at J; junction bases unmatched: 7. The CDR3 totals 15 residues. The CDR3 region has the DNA TGTGCCAGCAGAAGGACAGGGGGCGCCCGAGAGACCCAGTACTTC. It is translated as CASRRTGGARETQYF.

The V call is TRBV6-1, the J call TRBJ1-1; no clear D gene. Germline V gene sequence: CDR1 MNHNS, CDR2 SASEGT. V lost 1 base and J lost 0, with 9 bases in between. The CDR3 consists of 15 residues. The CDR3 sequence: CASSEDRGMNTEAFF. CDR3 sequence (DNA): TGTGCCAGCAGTGAAGATCGGGGTATGAACACTGAAGCTTTCTTT.